These 18 T cell receptor beta chains share one sample of origin, sequenced in a study of CD4 T cells in relation to SARS-CoV-2 and coronaviruses. The unexposed donors gave CD4+ T cells in about 2011-2018, prior to COVID-19. Sequenced by immunoSEQ multiplex PCR; TCRdb stores in-frame clones only, minus some. The profile shows 65,000 or so clones, about 87% of them singletons. Material: memory CD4+ T cells from PBMCs. The receptors were gathered from a human donor in good health.

This clone was counted a few times. J is TRBJ2-7 and V is TRBV28; TRBD1 agrees at 7 bases. V shed 3 bases, J shed 9 bases, and the junction held 14 bases outside the gene matches. CDR1 is MDHEN and CDR2 is SYDVKM in the germline V gene. The CDR3 runs to 15 residues. DNA of the CDR3: TGTGCCAGCAGTTTGATTCGCGGACAGGCTTTTGCGCAGTACTTC. It specifies CASSLIRGQAFAQYF.

The chain recombines TRBV5-4 with TRBJ2-5; 7 nucleotides agree with TRBD2. V shed 4 bases, J shed 3 bases, and the junction held 3 bases outside the gene matches. Germline V gene sequence: CDR1 SGHNT, CDR2 YYREEE (reference sequence). The CDR3 sequence is 13 residues long. This CDR3 is CASSQAGKETQYF. Written as DNA, the CDR3 is TGTGCCAGCAGCCAAGCGGGAAAAGAGACCCAGTACTTC.

This clone was observed once. The CDR3 sequence is CASSFTFTTYEQYF. The DNA of the CDR3 is TGTGCCAGTAGTTTCACTTTTACGACCTACGAGCAGTACTTC. The rearrangement links TRBV19 to TRBJ2-7; no reliable D call. The CDR3 has 14 amino acids. Deletions cut 5 bases from V and 2 bases from J, with 13 bases between. The V gene's germline CDR1 is LNHDA and CDR2 SQIVND (reference sequence).

The rearrangement joins TRBV28 to TRBJ1-2, with 10 bases identical to TRBD1. V trimming: 2 bases; J trimming: 7 bases; junction bases outside the gene matches: 7. This CDR3 has 15 amino acids. In germline, CDR1 is MDHEN, CDR2 SYDVKM. As DNA, the CDR3 is TGTGCCAGCAGTTTAGGGTCCGGACAGGGGGGTGGCTACACCTTC. It translates to CASSLGSGQGGGYTF.

The chain uses TRBV28 and TRBJ2-7; D may be TRBD2 (5 bases). V was shortened by 3 bases and J by 2 bases, with 8 bases between the two germline ends. This CDR3 spans 13 amino acids. Germline CDR1 and CDR2: MDHEN and SYDVKM. CDR3 region: CASSLREPYEQYF. CDR3 sequence (DNA): TGTGCCAGCAGTTTGAGGGAGCCCTACGAGCAGTACTTC.

The genes are TRBV18 and TRBJ2-7; 12 bases line up with TRBD2. Germline assignment: CDR1 KGHSH and CDR2 LQKENI. The CDR3 sequence is 15 residues long. J was trimmed by 4 bases and V by 6 bases; bases with no gene match: 7. Here the CDR3 DNA reads TGTGCCAGCTCGTGGACTAGCGGGAAAGGTTACGAGCAGTACTTC. Its translation: CASSWTSGKGYEQYF. Variable domain in full (rest from reference TRBV18 and TRBJ2-7): NAGVMQNPRHLVRRRGQEARLRCSPMKGHSHVYWYRQLPEEGLKFMVYLQKENIIDESGMPKERFSAEFPKEGPSILRIQQVVRGDSAAYFCASSWTSGKGYEQYFGPGTRLTVT.

V gene TRBV4-1 combines with J gene TRBJ2-7, with D tentatively TRBD2 (7 bases). The V end lost 2 bases, the J end lost 5 bases, and 16 bases lay between the germline ends. The germline V gene has CDR1 MGHRA and CDR2 YSYEKL. CDR3 length: 15 amino acids. The CDR3 DNA follows: TGCGCCAGCAGCCAACCGCGGGGGCGGGTGGACGAGCAGTACTTC. It yields the protein CASSQPRGRVDEQYF.

The rearrangement links TRBV5-4 to TRBJ2-1, with 8 bases matching TRBD2. Germline lookup yields CDR1 SGHNT and CDR2 YYREEE (reference sequence). Germline trimming cut 1 base from V and 8 bases from J; bases unmatched to any gene: 8. CDR3 size: 15 residues. This chain's CDR3 is CASSLRRGGRDEQFF. As DNA, the CDR3 is TGTGCCAGCAGCTTGAGACGGGGGGGTCGGGATGAGCAGTTCTTC.

The genes are TRBV6-2 or TRBV6-3 and TRBJ1-1, with no clear D. Trimming shortened V by 0 bases and J by 2 bases, and 13 bases separated the two germline ends. The germline V gene encodes CDR1 MNHEY and CDR2 SVGEGT. This CDR3 spans 16 amino acids. The CDR3 DNA reads as TGTGCCAGCAGTTACTCGACGTCCGGGATTAACACTGAAGCTTTCTTT. Residues: CASSYSTSGINTEAFF.

This chain joins TRBV7-2 and TRBJ2-2; D might be TRBD2 (5 bases). CDR1 is SGHTA and CDR2 is FQGNSA in the germline V gene. CDR3 length: 14 amino acids. V was pared by 3 bases and J by 3 bases, with 8 bases between. The DNA of the CDR3 is TGTGCCAGCAGCTTCGGACTCCACACCGGGGAGCTGTTTTTT. Translated, it gives CASSFGLHTGELFF.

V usage is TRBV5-1 and J usage is TRBJ1-5; D unresolved. CDR3 length: 13 amino acids. Germline V gene data show CDR1 as SGHRS and CDR2 as YFSETQ. V was pared by 2 bases and J by 6 bases, with 9 bases between. CDR3 nucleotide sequence: TGCGCCAGCAGCTTCAGCCGGGGTCAGCCCCAGCATTTT. Translating gives CASSFSRGQPQHF.

J is TRBJ2-7 and V is TRBV7-9, with 10 bases that match TRBD1. The CDR3 runs 12 residues. V was clipped by 5 bases and J by 12 bases; unmatched bases: 7. The V gene's germline CDR1 is SEHNR and CDR2 FQNEAQ (reference sequence). The CDR3 spells CASSRGQGTSYF. The CDR3 bases are TGTGCCAGCAGCCGGGGACAGGGGACCTCGTACTTC.

This chain joins TRBV7-8 and TRBJ2-7; D gene unclear. V was cut by 0 bases and J by 2 bases, with 8 bases left in between. This CDR3 region has 14 residues. From germline, CDR1 is SGHVS and CDR2 FQNEAQ. The DNA of the CDR3 is TGTGCCAGCAGCTTAGCGGCGAGGACCTACGAGCAGTACTTC. Translated, it gives CASSLAARTYEQYF.

The chain recombines TRBV2 with TRBJ2-5; 7 bases align to TRBD1. The CDR3 contains 15 residues. Germline values: CDR1 SNHLY, CDR2 FYNNEI. V shed 4 bases and J 4 bases; nucleotides not matched to a gene: 9. This CDR3 reads CASSGQGGEGETQYF. For the CDR3, the DNA is TGTGCCAGCAGTGGTCAAGGGGGCGAGGGAGAGACCCAGTACTTC.

This clone was seen more than once but under ten times. The chain links TRBV10-1 to TRBJ2-2, with D possibly matching TRBD2 (5 bases). Germline assignment: CDR1 WNHNN and CDR2 SYGVQD (reference sequence). Deletions cut 8 bases from V and 2 bases from J, with 15 bases between. The CDR3 has 15 residues. The CDR3 DNA sequence: TGCGCCAGCTCCCTCGGGGTGTTCAACACCGGGGAGCTGTTTTTT. Translation gives CASSLGVFNTGELFF.

V and J are TRBV7-3 and TRBJ2-7, with a tentative D call TRBD2 (6 bases). This CDR3 has 15 amino acids. The ends were cut back, 5 bases at V and 5 bases at J, with 19 bases in the middle. Germline CDR1 is SGHTA and CDR2 is FQGTGA. In DNA, the CDR3 is TGTGCCAGCAGCGTCCGGGGCGGGGAAAGGGACGAGCAGTACTTC. As protein: CASSVRGGERDEQYF.

J is TRBJ2-7 and V is TRBV5-6; the D is unclear. Trimming took 4 bases from V and 2 from J, leaving 13 bases between them. Per germline, CDR1 SGHDT and CDR2 YYEEEE. The CDR3 is 14 residues long. Here the CDR3 DNA reads TGTGCCAGCAGCACCGCCGGCAGTGCCTACGAGCAGTACTTC. Protein: CASSTAGSAYEQYF. The full variable domain, with the rest looked up from reference TRBV5-6 and TRBJ2-7, is DAGVTQSPTHLIKTRGQQVTLRCSPKSGHDTVSWYQQALGQGPQFIFQYYEEEERQRGNFPDRFSGHQFPNYSSELNVNALLLGDSALYLCASSTAGSAYEQYFGPGTRLTVT.

This chain uses TRBV5-1 with TRBJ2-5, with D hard to call. V lost 4 bases to trimming and J lost 1 base, with 11 bases between them. The CDR3 totals 14 residues. Germline loops: CDR1 SGHRS, CDR2 YFSETQ. The CDR3 sequence: CASSQLHLQETQYF. The CDR3 DNA is TGCGCCAGCAGCCAACTACACCTCCAAGAGACCCAGTACTTC.